This T cell receptor beta chain was captured by sequencing in a study of blood T cell repertoires in COVID-19. At the level of the study: PBMCs, B-cell-depleted T cells, or T cells provided the cDNA or gDNA that made up the material.

Germline V lookup: CDR1 SGHRS, CDR2 YFSETQ. The V and J ends lost 4 bases and 5 bases, in that order; junction bases with no gene match: 9. CDR3 length: 15 residues. Using immunoSEQ multiplex PCR, the repertoire was profiled, and TCRdb retains in-frame clones only, with some absent. The sample holds 90,000 to 130,000 clones; about 85% are singletons and the top ten take approximately 4%. The rearrangement uses TRBV5-1 and TRBJ2-5, with 9 bases lining up with TRBD2. This clonotype originated in a woman aged 70-85 years with acute or convalescent COVID-19. The source material was peripheral blood. CDR3 DNA sequence: TGCGCCAGCAGCCCACGCGGGGGGGCCGGGGAGACCCAGTACTTC. It encodes CASSPRGGAGETQYF.